The T cell receptor beta chain described here comes from a study of regulatory T cells in long-lasting Graves disease. This clonotype was detected ten times or more. Described time point: newly diagnosed GD, antithyroid drugs for less than 3 months. The TCR library used RNA extracted from PBMCs. In building TCR beta libraries, iRepertoire HTBI primers were used together with Arm-PCR of CDR3 regions. TCRdb re-called the multiplex PCR reads through MiXCR, storing one row per CDR3 protein. The sample yields 440,000 or so distinct CDR3 sequences, just under 15% seen once. CDR1 and CDR2 from the germline V gene are SGDLS and YYNGEE. V lost 0 bases, J lost 6 bases, and 13 bases lay in between. The CDR3 totals 15 residues. This same sample was also part of a study on T cells in Graves' hyperthyroidism and ophthalmopathy.

The J gene is TRBJ1-5, the V gene TRBV9, with no clear D. Sequenced here: peripheral blood mononuclear cells (PBMCs), sampled at new diagnosis, from a patient treated with antithyroid drugs. The receptor was derived from a woman aged 30 to 39 with Graves disease. CDR3 region: CASSVAGLLSQPQHF. The CDR3 nucleotides read TGTGCCAGCAGCGTAGCCGGGCTGCTAAGTCAGCCCCAGCATTTT.